These 21 T cell receptor beta chains were all obtained from the same sample, sequenced in a study of cytomegalovirus exposure and HLA in healthy donors. The PCR had 60 Vbeta and 13 Jbeta primers. Assay used: immunoSEQ multiplex PCR; TCRdb lists only in-frame clones, some missing. There are 150,000 or so clones in the sample; about 75% occur only once, and 4.7% lies in the top ten. Source material: PBMCs. The receptors were sampled from a man younger than 35 in good health and CMV-seropositive.

This clone was counted between two and nine times. The rearrangement links TRBV7-6 to TRBJ2-7; 7 bases fit TRBD1. Unmatched junction bases numbered 10, after V lost 5 bases and J lost 0 bases. The CDR3 has 16 residues. CDR1 and CDR2 (germline): SGHVS, FNYEAQ. Here the CDR3 DNA reads TGTGCCAGCAGCCCCTACGGACAGGAAACCTCCTACGAGCAGTACGTC. Its protein is CASSPYGQETSYEQYV.

The chain couples TRBV7-9 to TRBJ2-5; the match to TRBD2 covers 11 bases. CDR3 length equals 15 residues. Per the germline V gene, CDR1 is SEHNR and CDR2 is FQNEAQ (reference sequence). V lost 5 bases to trimming and J lost 2 bases; unmatched junction nucleotides: 4. As DNA, the CDR3 is TGTGCCAGCAGCATCGGGACTAGCGGACAAGAGACCCAGTACTTC. Its translation: CASSIGTSGQETQYF.

The chain joins TRBV10-3 to TRBJ2-3; 13 bases map to TRBD2. V gave up 4 bases and J gave up 5 bases; unmatched junction bases: 3. CDR3 length equals 15 residues. CDR1 is ENHRY and CDR2 is SYGVKD in the germline V gene. Here the CDR3 DNA reads TGTGCCATCAGTGGGGGACTAGCGGGACGAGATACGCAGTATTTT. As protein: CAISGGLAGRDTQYF.

This clone was seen only once. The chain carries TRBV5-4 and TRBJ2-3; D remains unclear. The germline V gene has CDR1 SGHNT and CDR2 YYREEE (reference sequence). CDR3 length equals 16 residues. V lost 2 bases, J lost 0 bases, and 13 bases lay in between. The CDR3 reads CASSFWAARSTDTQYF. The CDR3 nucleotides are TGTGCCAGCAGCTTTTGGGCAGCCCGTAGCACAGATACGCAGTATTTT.

A single count supports this clone. V gene TRBV28 combines with J gene TRBJ1-5, with no clear D. This CDR3 has 16 residues. Germline loops: CDR1 MDHEN, CDR2 SYDVKM. With 4 bases removed from V and 1 base from J, the gap between germline ends came to 14 bases. The chain's CDR3 is CASSSGDPRSNQPQHF. As DNA, the CDR3 is TGTGCCAGCAGTTCCGGGGATCCGCGGAGCAATCAGCCCCAGCATTTT.

The CDR3 DNA reads TGCGCCAGCAGCCAAGAGCACAGCCTACCCTACACCTTC. Amino acid sequence: CASSQEHSLPYTF. This chain uses TRBV4-1 with TRBJ1-2; unclear D gene. CDR1 MGHRA and CDR2 YSYEKL come from the germline V gene. The V gene lost 0 bases and the J gene lost 10 bases, with 12 bases spanning the gap. This CDR3 is 13 amino acids long.

The V gene is TRBV14, the J gene TRBJ1-4; D gene uncertain. Trimming took off 1 base at V and 3 bases at J, with 3 bases between the two ends. The germline V gene has CDR1 SGHDN and CDR2 FVKESK. The CDR3 length is 13 residues. The CDR3 sequence is CASSQGANEKLFF. The CDR3 DNA reads TGTGCCAGCAGCCAAGGCGCTAATGAAAAACTGTTTTTT.

This rearrangement joins TRBV9 to TRBJ2-1, with 12 bases identical to TRBD1. CDR3 size: 15 residues. The germline V gene has CDR1 SGDLS and CDR2 YYNGEE. Trimming removed 3 bases from V and 7 bases from J; junction bases left unmatched: 5. As DNA, the CDR3 is TGTGCCAGCAGCGCCCGGGACAGGGGGCGGAATGAGCAGTTCTTC. Protein sequence: CASSARDRGRNEQFF.

V gene TRBV4-2 combines with J gene TRBJ1-3; D not certain. Germline V gene lookup returns CDR1 LGHNA and CDR2 YNFKEQ. V gave up 0 bases and J gave up 0 bases, with 6 bases separating them. This CDR3 has 15 amino acids. The CDR3 protein is CASSQDQVSGNTIYF. CDR3 bases: TGTGCCAGCAGCCAAGATCAGGTCTCTGGAAACACCATATATTTT.

The CDR3 DNA sequence: TGTGCCAGCAGCCCCAGGGGGCCGCAAGAGACCCAGTACTTC. It is translated as CASSPRGPQETQYF. The J gene is TRBJ2-5, the V gene TRBV5-4, with 8 bases lining up with TRBD1. Germline V gene lookup returns CDR1 SGHNT and CDR2 YYREEE (reference sequence). The CDR3 contains 14 residues. V was clipped by 4 bases and J by 2 bases; unmatched bases: 4.

This clone was seen just once. The same CDR3 also results from other DNA sequences found in this sample. The chain combines TRBV19 with TRBJ1-2; D not certain. Germline V CDR1 and CDR2: LNHDA, SQIVND (reference sequence). This CDR3 spans 15 amino acids. Trimming cost V 5 bases and J 9 bases, with 22 bases left between them. CDR3 in amino acids: CASSLNRDRHSSYTF. The CDR3 DNA is TGTGCCAGTAGTTTAAACCGGGATAGGCATTCCAGCTACACCTTC.

This clone was counted between two and nine times. CDR3 sequence reads: CASSEYYTGELFF. The CDR3 region has the DNA TGTGCCAGCAGTGAATACTATACCGGGGAGCTGTTTTTT. The chain carries TRBV25-1 and TRBJ2-2; no clear D. The CDR3 is 13 amino acids. V was cut by 0 bases and J by 5 bases, with 4 bases left in between. The germline V gene encodes CDR1 MGHDK and CDR2 SYGVNS.

J is TRBJ1-1 and V is TRBV29-1; TRBD1 agrees at 7 bases. The germline gives CDR1 SQVTM, CDR2 ANQGSEA. CDR3 length: 14 amino acids. V shed 2 bases, J shed 2 bases, and the junction held 5 bases outside the gene matches. The DNA of the CDR3 is TGCAGCGTTGAAACCAGGGGGGTTAACACTGAAGCTTTCTTT. Its translation is CSVETRGVNTEAFF.

J is TRBJ2-7 and V is TRBV14; no definite D call. Germline V gene data show CDR1 as SGHDN and CDR2 as FVKESK. V lost 3 bases, J lost 3 bases, and 9 bases lay in between. The CDR3 is made up of 13 amino acids. The CDR3 DNA sequence: TGTGCCAGCAGCCAGGGCACCTTCTACGAGCAGTACGTC. Its translation: CASSQGTFYEQYV.

This clone was seen more than once but under ten times. The chain combines TRBV21-1 with TRBJ1-2. TRBV21-1 is flagged as a pseudogene. The CDR3 has 11 residues. The CDR3 region is CARGTNYGYTF. Written as DNA, the CDR3 is TGTGCCCGAGGGACTAACTATGGCTACACCTTC.

V usage is TRBV30 and J usage is TRBJ1-2; no reliable D call. Trimming removed 3 bases from V and 0 bases from J, with 14 bases in between. The CDR3 extends over 15 amino acids. Germline CDR1 reads GTSNPN; CDR2 reads SVGIG (reference sequence). CDR3 protein: CAWREQEGSNYGYTF. CDR3 sequence (DNA): TGTGCCTGGAGAGAACAAGAGGGTTCTAACTATGGCTACACCTTC.

This clone was recorded a few times. The V and J genes are TRBV4-2 and TRBJ1-3; D might be TRBD1 (6 bases). The CDR3 sequence is 14 residues long. V shed 4 bases and J shed 4 bases, with 11 bases lying between them. The germline V gene encodes CDR1 LGHNA and CDR2 YNFKEQ. CDR3 protein: CASSRPGQGNTIYF. CDR3 bases: TGTGCCAGCAGCCGACCCGGACAGGGAAACACCATATATTTT.

The V call is TRBV5-1, the J call TRBJ2-1; 9 nucleotides line up with TRBD2. Germline CDR1 is SGHRS and CDR2 is YFSETQ. The CDR3 length is 15 residues. V lost 4 bases, J lost 2 bases, and 4 bases stayed unmatched. As DNA, the CDR3 is TGCGCCAGCAGCGAGACTAGCGGTGCCTACAATGAGCAGTTCTTC. Translation: CASSETSGAYNEQFF.

The chain couples TRBV5-1 to TRBJ1-4; tentative D call: TRBD1 (6 bases). Trimming left V 2 bases short and J 8 bases short, with 13 bases between. CDR1 and CDR2 from the germline V gene are SGHRS and YFSETQ. CDR3 size: 14 residues. The CDR3 DNA is TGCGCCAGCAGCTTCCAGGGGTTAGAGGAAAAACTGTTTTTT. This gives the protein CASSFQGLEEKLFF. Using reference TRBV5-1 and TRBJ1-4 for the parts outside the CDR3, the full variable domain is KAGVTQTPRYLIKTRGQQVTLSCSPISGHRSVSWYQQTPGQGLQFLFEYFSETQRNKGNFPGRFSGRQFSNSRSEMNVSTLELGDSALYLCASSFQGLEEKLFFGSGTQLSVL.

This clone is a singleton in its sample. The rearrangement joins TRBV5-1 to TRBJ1-5, with D possibly matching TRBD1 (6 bases). The germline gives CDR1 SGHRS, CDR2 YFSETQ. There are 15 residues in the CDR3. V was clipped by 0 bases and J by 1 base, with 8 bases between them. The CDR3 DNA sequence: TGCGCCAGCAGCTTGGGCGGACAGAGCAATCAGCCCCAGCATTTT. Residues: CASSLGGQSNQPQHF.

The genes are TRBV7-2 and TRBJ2-1; the D is unclear. Trimming cost V 5 bases and J 9 bases, with 8 bases left between them. The CDR3 has 11 residues. Germline CDR1 and CDR2: SGHTA and FQGNSA. As DNA, the CDR3 is TGTGCCAGCAGCAGACAAGGTGAGCAGTTCTTC. Its translation: CASSRQGEQFF.